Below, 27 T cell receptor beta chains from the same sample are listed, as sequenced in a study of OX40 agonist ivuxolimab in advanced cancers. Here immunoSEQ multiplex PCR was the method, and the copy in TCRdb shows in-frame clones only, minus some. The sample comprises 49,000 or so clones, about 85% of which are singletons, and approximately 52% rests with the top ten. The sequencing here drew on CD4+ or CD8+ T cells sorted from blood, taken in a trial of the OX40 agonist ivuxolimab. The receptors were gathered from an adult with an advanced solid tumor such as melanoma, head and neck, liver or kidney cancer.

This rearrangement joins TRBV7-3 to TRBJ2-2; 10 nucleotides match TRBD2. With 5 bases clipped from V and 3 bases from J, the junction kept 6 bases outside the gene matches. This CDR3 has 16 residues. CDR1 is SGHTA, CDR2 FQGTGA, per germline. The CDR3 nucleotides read TGTGCCAGCAGCCGTCTAGCGGGGGCCGACACCGGGGAGCTGTTTTTT. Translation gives CASSRLAGADTGELFF.

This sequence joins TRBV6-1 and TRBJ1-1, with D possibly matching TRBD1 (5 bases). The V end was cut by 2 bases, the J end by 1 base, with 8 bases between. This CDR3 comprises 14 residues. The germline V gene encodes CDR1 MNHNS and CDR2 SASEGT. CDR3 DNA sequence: TGTGCCAGCAGTGAACTTAGGGGGAACACTGAAGCTTTCTTT. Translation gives CASSELRGNTEAFF.

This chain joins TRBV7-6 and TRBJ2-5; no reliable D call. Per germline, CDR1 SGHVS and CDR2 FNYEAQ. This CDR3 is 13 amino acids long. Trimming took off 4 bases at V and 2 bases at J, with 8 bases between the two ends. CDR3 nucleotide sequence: TGTGCCAGCAGCTCGATTACTCAAGAGACCCAGTACTTC. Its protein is CASSSITQETQYF.

This CDR3 is CASTPAGGGFSYEQYF. CDR3 sequence (DNA): TGCGCCAGCACCCCGGCGGGCGGGGGTTTTTCCTACGAGCAGTACTTC. This chain connects TRBV5-1 to TRBJ2-7; 7 bases are shared with TRBD2. In germline, CDR1 is SGHRS, CDR2 YFSETQ. V gave up 6 bases and J gave up 1 base; unmatched junction bases: 13. The CDR3 extends over 16 amino acids.

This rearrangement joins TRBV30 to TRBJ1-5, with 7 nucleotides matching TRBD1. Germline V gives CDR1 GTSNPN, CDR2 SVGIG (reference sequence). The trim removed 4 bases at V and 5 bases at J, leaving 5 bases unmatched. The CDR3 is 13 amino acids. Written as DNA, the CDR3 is TGTGCCTGGACCCCAGGGGGGGATCAGCCCCAGCATTTT. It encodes CAWTPGGDQPQHF.

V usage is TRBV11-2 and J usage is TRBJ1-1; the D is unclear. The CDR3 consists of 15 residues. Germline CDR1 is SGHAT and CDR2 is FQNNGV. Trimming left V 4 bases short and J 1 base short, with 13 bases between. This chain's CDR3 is CASSYVGRRNTEAFF. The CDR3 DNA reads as TGTGCCAGCAGCTACGTCGGACGGAGGAACACTGAAGCTTTCTTT. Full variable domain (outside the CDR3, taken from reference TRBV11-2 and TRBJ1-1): EAGVAQSPRYKIIEKRQSVAFWCNPISGHATLYWYQQILGQGPKLLIQFQNNGVVDDSQLPKDRFSAERLKGVDSTLKIQPAKLEDSAVYLCASSYVGRRNTEAFFGQGTRLTVV.

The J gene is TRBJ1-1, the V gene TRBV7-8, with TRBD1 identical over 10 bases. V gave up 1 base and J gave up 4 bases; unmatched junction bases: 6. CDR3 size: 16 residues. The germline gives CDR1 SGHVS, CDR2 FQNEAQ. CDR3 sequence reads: CASSLGQGQGLTEAFF. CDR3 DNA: TGTGCCAGCAGCTTAGGACAGGGACAGGGGCTCACTGAAGCTTTCTTT.

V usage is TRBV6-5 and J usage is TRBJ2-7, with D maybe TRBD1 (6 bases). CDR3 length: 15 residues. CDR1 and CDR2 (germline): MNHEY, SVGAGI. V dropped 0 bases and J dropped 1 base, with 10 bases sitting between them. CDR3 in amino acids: CASSYSPGASYEQYF. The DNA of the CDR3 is TGTGCCAGCAGTTACTCCCCAGGGGCGTCCTACGAGCAGTACTTC.

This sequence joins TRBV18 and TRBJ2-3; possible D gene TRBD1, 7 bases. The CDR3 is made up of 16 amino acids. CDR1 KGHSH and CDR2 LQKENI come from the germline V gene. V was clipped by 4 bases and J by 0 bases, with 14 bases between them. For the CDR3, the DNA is TGTGCCAGCTCACTTGCGGGACAGTCTAGCACAGATACGCAGTATTTT. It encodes CASSLAGQSSTDTQYF.

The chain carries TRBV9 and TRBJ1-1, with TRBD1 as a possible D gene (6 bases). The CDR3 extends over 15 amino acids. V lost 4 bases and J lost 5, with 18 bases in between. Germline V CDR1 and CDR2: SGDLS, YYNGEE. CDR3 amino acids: CASSPRFRGRTEAFF. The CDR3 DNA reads TGTGCCAGCAGCCCCCGGTTCAGGGGAAGGACTGAAGCTTTCTTT. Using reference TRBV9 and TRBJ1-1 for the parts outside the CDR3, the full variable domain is DSGVTQTPKHLITATGQRVTLRCSPRSGDLSVYWYQQSLDQGLQFLIQYYNGEERAKGNILERFSAQQFPDLHSELNLSSLELGDSALYFCASSPRFRGRTEAFFGQGTRLTVV.

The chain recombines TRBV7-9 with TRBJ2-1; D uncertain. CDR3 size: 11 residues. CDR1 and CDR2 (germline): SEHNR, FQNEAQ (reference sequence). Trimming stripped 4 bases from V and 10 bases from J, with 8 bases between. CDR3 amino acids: CASSSHHEQFF. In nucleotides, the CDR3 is TGTGCCAGCAGCTCTCACCACGAGCAGTTCTTC.

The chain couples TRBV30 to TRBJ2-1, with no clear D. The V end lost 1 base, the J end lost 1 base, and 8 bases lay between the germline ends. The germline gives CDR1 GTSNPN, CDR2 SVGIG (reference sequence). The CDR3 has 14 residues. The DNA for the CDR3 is TGTGCCTGGAGTGCACTGGCTTCCTACAATGAGCAGTTCTTC. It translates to CAWSALASYNEQFF. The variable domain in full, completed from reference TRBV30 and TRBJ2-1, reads SQTIHQWPATLVQPVGSPLSLECTVEGTSNPNLYWYRQAAGRGLQLLFYSVGIGQISSEVPQNLSASRPQDRQFILSSKKLLLSDSGFYLCAWSALASYNEQFFGPGTRLTVL.

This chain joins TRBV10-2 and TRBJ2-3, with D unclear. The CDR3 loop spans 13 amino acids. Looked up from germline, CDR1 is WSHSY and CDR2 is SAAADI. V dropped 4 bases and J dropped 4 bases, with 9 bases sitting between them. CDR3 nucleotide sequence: TGCGCCAGCAGTGGGGATTATCCAGATACGCAGTATTTT. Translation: CASSGDYPDTQYF.

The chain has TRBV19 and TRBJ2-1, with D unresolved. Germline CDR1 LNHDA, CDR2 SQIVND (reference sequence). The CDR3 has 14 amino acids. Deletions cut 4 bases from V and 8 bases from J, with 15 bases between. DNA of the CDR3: TGTGCCAGTAGTAGAGGACGGTGGGCGGATGAGCAGTTCTTC. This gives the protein CASSRGRWADEQFF. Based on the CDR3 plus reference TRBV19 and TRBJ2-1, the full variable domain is DGGITQSPKYLFRKEGQNVTLSCEQNLNHDAMYWYRQDPGQGLRLIYYSQIVNDFQKGDIAEGYSVSREKKESFPLTVTSAQKNPTAFYLCASSRGRWADEQFFGPGTRLTVL.

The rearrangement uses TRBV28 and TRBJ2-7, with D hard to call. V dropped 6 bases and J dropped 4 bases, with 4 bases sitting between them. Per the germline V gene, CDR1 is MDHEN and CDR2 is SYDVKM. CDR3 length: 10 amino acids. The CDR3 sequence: CASSRYEQYF. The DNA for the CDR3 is TGTGCCAGCAGCCGGTACGAGCAGTACTTC.

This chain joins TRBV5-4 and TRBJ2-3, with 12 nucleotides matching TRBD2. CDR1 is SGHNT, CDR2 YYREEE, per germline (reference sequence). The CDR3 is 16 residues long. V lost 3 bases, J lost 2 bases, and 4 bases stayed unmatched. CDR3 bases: TGTGCCAGCAGCTGGACTAGCGGGACAGACACAGATACGCAGTATTTT. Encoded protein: CASSWTSGTDTDTQYF.

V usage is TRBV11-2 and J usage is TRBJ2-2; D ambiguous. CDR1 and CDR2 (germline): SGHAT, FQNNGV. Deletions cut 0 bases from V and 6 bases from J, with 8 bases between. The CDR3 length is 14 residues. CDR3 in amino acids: CASSLDLVSGELFF. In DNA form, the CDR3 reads TGTGCCAGCAGCTTAGATCTTGTCTCCGGGGAGCTGTTTTTT.

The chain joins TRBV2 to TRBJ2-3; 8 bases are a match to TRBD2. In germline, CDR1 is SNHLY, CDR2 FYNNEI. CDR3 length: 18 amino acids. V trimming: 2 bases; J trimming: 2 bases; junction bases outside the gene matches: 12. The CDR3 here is CASSETGRTSTFTDTQYF. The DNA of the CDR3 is TGTGCCAGCAGTGAAACGGGGCGGACTAGCACTTTCACAGATACGCAGTATTTT.

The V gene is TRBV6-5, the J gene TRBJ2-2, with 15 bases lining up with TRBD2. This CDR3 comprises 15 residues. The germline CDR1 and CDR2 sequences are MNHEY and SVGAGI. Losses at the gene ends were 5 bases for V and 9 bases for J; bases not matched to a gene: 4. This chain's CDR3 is CASSRTSGGARELFF. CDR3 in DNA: TGTGCCAGCAGTAGGACTAGCGGGGGGGCCCGGGAGCTGTTTTTT.

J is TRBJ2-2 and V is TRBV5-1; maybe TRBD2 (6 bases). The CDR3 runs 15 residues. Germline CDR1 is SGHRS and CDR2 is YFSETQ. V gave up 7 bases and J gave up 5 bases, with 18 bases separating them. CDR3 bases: TGCGCCAGCGGTGAGGTTGGCGGGGAGACCGGGGAGCTGTTTTTT. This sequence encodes CASGEVGGETGELFF.

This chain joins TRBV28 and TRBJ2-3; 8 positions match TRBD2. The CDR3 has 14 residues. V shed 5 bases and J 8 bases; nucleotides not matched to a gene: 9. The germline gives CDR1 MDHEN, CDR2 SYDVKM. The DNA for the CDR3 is TGTGCCAGCAGTGCCCCGGGGGCGGGGGGTACGCAGTATTTT. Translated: CASSAPGAGGTQYF.

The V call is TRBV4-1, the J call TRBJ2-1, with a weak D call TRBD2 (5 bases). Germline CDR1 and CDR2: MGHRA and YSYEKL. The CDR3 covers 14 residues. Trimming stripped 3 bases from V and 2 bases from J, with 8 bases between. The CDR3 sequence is CASSHLGAYNEQFF. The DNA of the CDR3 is TGCGCCAGCAGCCACCTGGGAGCCTACAATGAGCAGTTCTTC.

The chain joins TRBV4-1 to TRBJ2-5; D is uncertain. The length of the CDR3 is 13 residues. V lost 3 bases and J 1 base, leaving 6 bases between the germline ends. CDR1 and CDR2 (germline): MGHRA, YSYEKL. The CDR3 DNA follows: TGCGCCAGCAGCCAGCTCAGCCAAGAGACCCAGTACTTC. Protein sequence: CASSQLSQETQYF.

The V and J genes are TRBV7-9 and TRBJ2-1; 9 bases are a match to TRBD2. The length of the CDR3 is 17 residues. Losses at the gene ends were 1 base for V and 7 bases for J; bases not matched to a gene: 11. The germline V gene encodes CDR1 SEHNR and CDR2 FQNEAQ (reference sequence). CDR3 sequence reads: CASSLGLADLSGNEQFF. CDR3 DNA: TGTGCCAGCAGCTTAGGACTAGCGGACCTATCGGGAAATGAGCAGTTCTTC. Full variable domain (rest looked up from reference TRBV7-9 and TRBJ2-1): DTGVSQNPRHKITKRGQNVTFRCDPISEHNRLYWYRQTLGQGPEFLTYFQNEAQLEKSRLLSDRFSAERPKGSFSTLEIQRTEQGDSAMYLCASSLGLADLSGNEQFFGPGTRLTVL.

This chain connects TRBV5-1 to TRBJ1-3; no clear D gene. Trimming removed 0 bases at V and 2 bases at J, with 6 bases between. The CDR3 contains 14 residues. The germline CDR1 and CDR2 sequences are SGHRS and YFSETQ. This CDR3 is CASSLGLAGNTIYF. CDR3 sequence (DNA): TGCGCCAGCAGCTTGGGACTTGCTGGAAACACCATATATTTT.

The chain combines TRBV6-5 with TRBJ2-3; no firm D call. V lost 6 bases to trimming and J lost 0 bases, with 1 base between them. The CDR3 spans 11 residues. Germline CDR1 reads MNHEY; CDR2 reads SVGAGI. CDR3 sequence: CASRSTDTQYF. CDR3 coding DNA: TGTGCCAGCAGGAGCACAGATACGCAGTATTTT.

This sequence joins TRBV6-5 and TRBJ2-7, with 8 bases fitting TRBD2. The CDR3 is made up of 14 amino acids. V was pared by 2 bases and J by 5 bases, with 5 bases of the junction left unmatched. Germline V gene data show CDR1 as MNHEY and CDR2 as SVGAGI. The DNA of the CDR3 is TGTGCCAGCAGTTACCAAGCGGGGGACGACGAGCAGTACTTC. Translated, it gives CASSYQAGDDEQYF.